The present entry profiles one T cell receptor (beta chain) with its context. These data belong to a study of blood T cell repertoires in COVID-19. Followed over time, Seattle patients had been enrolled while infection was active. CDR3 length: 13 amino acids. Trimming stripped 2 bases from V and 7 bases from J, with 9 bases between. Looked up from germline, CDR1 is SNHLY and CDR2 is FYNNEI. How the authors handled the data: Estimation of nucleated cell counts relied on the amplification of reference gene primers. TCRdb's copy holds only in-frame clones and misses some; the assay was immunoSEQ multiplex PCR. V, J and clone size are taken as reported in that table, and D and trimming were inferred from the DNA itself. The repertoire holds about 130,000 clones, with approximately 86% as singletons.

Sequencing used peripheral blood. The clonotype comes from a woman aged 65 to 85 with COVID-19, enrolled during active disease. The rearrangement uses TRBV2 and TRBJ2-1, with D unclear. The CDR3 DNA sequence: TGTGCCAGCAGTGAACGGTCAGGAAATGAGCAGTTCTTC. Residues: CASSERSGNEQFF.